One sample yielded the 14 T cell receptor beta chains listed below, sequenced in a study of CD8+CD57+ T cells in acquired aplastic anemia. Genomic DNA templated the TCR beta VDJ and CDR3 profiling. TCRdb recomputed calls from the reads with MiXCR, one row per CDR3 protein. The sample holds about 130,000 distinct CDR3 sequences; roughly 50% are singletons and the top ten take roughly 2.5%. Specimen: sorted CD4+, CD8+, or CD8+CD57+ T cells (not recorded which) from PBMCs. Every receptor here comes from a human donor in good health, serving as a control.

This chain links TRBV2 with TRBJ2-3, with D uncertain. Germline values: CDR1 SNHLY, CDR2 FYNNEI. There are 14 residues in the CDR3. Between the trimmed V and J ends, which lost 3 bases and 5 bases, there was a span of 12 bases. This CDR3 reads CASSEGGSLDTQYF. The CDR3 nucleotides read TGTGCCAGCAGTGAGGGTGGCAGCCTAGATACGCAGTATTTT.

This clonotype was recorded at least ten times. This rearrangement joins TRBV19 to TRBJ2-7; 11 bases map to TRBD2. Germline CDR1 LNHDA, CDR2 SQIVND (reference sequence). The CDR3 runs 15 residues. V gave up 4 bases and J gave up 4 bases; unmatched junction bases: 6. The CDR3 sequence is CASSNVAGGPYEQYF. The CDR3 nucleotides read TGTGCCAGTAGTAACGTAGCGGGGGGGCCGTACGAGCAGTACTTC.

This clonotype has at least ten counts. The J gene is TRBJ2-2, the V gene TRBV5-1; 7 nucleotides match TRBD1. Germline V gene sequence: CDR1 SGHRS, CDR2 YFSETQ. CDR3 length: 15 residues. V trimming: 4 bases; J trimming: 0 bases; junction bases outside the gene matches: 3. Written as DNA, the CDR3 is TGCGCCAGCAGCGGGGGACAGCCGAACACCGGGGAGCTGTTTTTT. It is translated as CASSGGQPNTGELFF.

This clonotype was seen a few times. The chain couples TRBV7-7 to TRBJ2-7, with 10 nucleotides matching TRBD1. This CDR3 region has 14 residues. Trimming cost V 6 bases and J 3 bases; bases outside gene matches: 5. Germline CDR1 SSHAT, CDR2 FNYEAQ (reference sequence). The CDR3 loop is CASRMGQGNYEQYF. CDR3 nucleotides: TGTGCCAGCAGGATGGGACAGGGGAACTACGAGCAGTACTTC.

This clonotype was found many times. The V call is TRBV29-1, the J call TRBJ1-5, with a weak D call TRBD1 (6 bases). The CDR3 sequence is 14 residues long. Germline V gene data show CDR1 as SQVTM and CDR2 as ANQGSEA. Between the trimmed V and J ends, which lost 7 bases and 5 bases, there was a span of 18 bases. CDR3 protein: CSATQGAVDQPQHF. CDR3 DNA: TGCAGCGCCACACAGGGAGCGGTCGATCAGCCCCAGCATTTT.

The rearrangement links TRBV4-3 to TRBJ1-1; D gene unclear. The length of the CDR3 is 14 residues. V lost 0 bases and J lost 3, with 8 bases in between. Looked up from germline, CDR1 is LGHNA and CDR2 is YSLEER. The CDR3 sequence: CASSQDYSYTEAFF. CDR3 DNA sequence: TGCGCCAGCAGCCAAGATTACTCTTACACTGAAGCTTTCTTT.

This clonotype has a handful of counts. The chain carries TRBV7-6 and TRBJ1-4; maybe TRBD1 (5 bases). The CDR3 has 15 residues. In germline, CDR1 is SGHVS, CDR2 FNYEAQ. Trimming shortened V by 2 bases and J by 3 bases, and 10 bases separated the two germline ends. CDR3: CASSLLTEPNEKLFF. CDR3 in DNA: TGTGCCAGCAGCTTATTGACAGAACCTAATGAAAAACTGTTTTTT.

The count of this clonotype is one. The V gene is TRBV29-1, the J gene TRBJ1-4; 9 bases map to TRBD1. This CDR3 has 13 residues. Per the germline V gene, CDR1 is SQVTM and CDR2 is ANQGSEA. J gave up 7 bases and V 6 bases, and 6 bases lay outside the gene matches. In DNA form, the CDR3 reads TGCAGCGTGGGGGGACAGGGAGTTGAAAAACTGTTTTTT. Translated: CSVGGQGVEKLFF.

On this clonotype: A much larger clone sits a single nucleotide away, making a read error possible. This chain connects TRBV5-8 to TRBJ2-5; TRBD2 matches at 16 bases. Germline CDR1 is SGHTS and CDR2 is YDEGEE. The trim removed 3 bases at V and 7 bases at J, leaving 3 bases unmatched. The CDR3 runs 15 residues. DNA for the CDR3: TGTGCCAGCAGCTCCGGGACTAGCGGGGGGGGGACCCAGTACTTC. Its translation is CASSSGTSGGGTQYF.

The rearrangement links TRBV19 to TRBJ1-1; D might be TRBD1 (6 bases). The CDR3 sequence is 14 residues long. The V end was cut by 4 bases, the J end by 4 bases, with 13 bases between. Germline V gene data show CDR1 as LNHDA and CDR2 as SQIVND (reference sequence). The CDR3 DNA reads as TGTGCCAGTAGTACCGGACAGTGGGGCACTGAAGCTTTCTTT. It encodes CASSTGQWGTEAFF.

This clonotype showed up just a few times. The chain combines TRBV27 with TRBJ2-2; 7 bases agree with TRBD2. Germline V gene data show CDR1 as MNHEY and CDR2 as SMNVEV (reference sequence). The CDR3 extends over 14 amino acids. V shed 8 bases and J 1 base; nucleotides not matched to a gene: 4. This chain's CDR3 is CASRASGNTGELFF. In DNA, the CDR3 is TGTGCCAGCCGGGCTAGCGGGAACACCGGGGAGCTGTTTTTT.

The rearrangement uses TRBV10-3 and TRBJ2-1; 9 bases map to TRBD2. CDR1 is ENHRY and CDR2 is SYGVKD in the germline V gene. CDR3 length equals 16 residues. The junction had 16 bases not matched to a gene; V was cut back by 6 bases and J by 10 bases. CDR3 in amino acids: CAISLSSSGKQEEQFF. CDR3 DNA: TGTGCCATCAGCCTCTCTTCTAGCGGGAAACAGGAAGAGCAGTTCTTC.

In its sample, this clonotype was seen many times. The chain has TRBV7-9 and TRBJ1-2; maybe TRBD1 (5 bases). V was shortened by 3 bases and J by 0 bases, with 11 bases between the two germline ends. Germline assignment: CDR1 SEHNR and CDR2 FQNEAQ (reference sequence). This CDR3 spans 15 amino acids. The CDR3 nucleotides are TGTGCCAGCAGCTTGGATGACAGAACTAACTATGGCTACACCTTC. This encodes CASSLDDRTNYGYTF.

The chain recombines TRBV11-2 with TRBJ2-7; the D gene could be TRBD1 or TRBD2 (7 bases each). The V and J ends lost 5 bases and 6 bases respectively, with 29 bases between them. The CDR3 is 18 residues long. The germline V gene encodes CDR1 SGHAT and CDR2 FQNNGV. CDR3: CASSLPKAGQRTVGEQYF. CDR3 nucleotides: TGTGCCAGCAGCCTACCAAAAGCGGGACAGCGTACGGTGGGCGAGCAGTACTTC.